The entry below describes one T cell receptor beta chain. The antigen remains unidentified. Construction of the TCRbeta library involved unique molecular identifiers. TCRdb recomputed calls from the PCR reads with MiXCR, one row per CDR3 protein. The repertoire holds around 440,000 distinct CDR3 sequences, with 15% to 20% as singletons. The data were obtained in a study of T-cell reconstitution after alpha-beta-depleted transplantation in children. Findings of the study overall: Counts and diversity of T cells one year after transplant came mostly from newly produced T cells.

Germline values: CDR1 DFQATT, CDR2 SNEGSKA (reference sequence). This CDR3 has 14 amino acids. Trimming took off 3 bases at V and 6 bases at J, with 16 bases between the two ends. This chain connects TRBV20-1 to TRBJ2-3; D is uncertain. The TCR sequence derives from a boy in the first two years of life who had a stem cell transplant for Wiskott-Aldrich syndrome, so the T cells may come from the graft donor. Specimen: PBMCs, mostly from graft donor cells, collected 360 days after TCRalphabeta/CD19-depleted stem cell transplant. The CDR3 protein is CSASQHLIADTQYF. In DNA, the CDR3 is TGCAGTGCTAGTCAGCATCTGATAGCTGATACGCAGTATTTT.